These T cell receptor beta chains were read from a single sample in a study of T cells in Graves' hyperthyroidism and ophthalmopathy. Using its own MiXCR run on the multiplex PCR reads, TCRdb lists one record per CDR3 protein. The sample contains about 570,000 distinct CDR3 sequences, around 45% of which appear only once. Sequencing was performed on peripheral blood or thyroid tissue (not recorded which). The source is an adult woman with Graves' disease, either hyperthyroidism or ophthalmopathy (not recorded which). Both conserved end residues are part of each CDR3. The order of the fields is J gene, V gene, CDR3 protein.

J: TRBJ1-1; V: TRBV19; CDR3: CASNDREGTEAFF
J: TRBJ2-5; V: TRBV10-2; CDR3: CASRPHSDSPGVETQYF
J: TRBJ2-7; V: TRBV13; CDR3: CASSIGTRAYEQYF
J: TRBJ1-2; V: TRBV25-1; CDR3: CACSASPDGWGHGYTF
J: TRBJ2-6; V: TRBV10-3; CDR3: CAISSTGSGANVLTF
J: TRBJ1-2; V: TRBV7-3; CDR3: CASSPEGDDYGYTF
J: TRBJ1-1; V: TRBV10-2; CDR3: CASKGRKNTEAFF
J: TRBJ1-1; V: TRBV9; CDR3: CVSSGDRDDTEAFF
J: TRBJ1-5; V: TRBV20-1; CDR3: CSADQFGGNQPQHF
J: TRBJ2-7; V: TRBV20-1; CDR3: CSARRLASGTYEQYF
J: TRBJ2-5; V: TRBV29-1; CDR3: CSVGQGWGSETQYF
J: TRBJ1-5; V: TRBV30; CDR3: CAWSRDLNNQPQHF
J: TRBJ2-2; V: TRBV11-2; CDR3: CASSLGGVRLNTGELFF
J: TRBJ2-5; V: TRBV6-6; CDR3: CASMSEAQYF
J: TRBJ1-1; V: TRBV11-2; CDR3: CASSPGVTEAFF
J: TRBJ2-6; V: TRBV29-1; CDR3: CSSRGGPSGANVLTF
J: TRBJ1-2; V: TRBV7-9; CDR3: CTSSSNYGHTF
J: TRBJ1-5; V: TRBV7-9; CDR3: CASSPGLAGGEHF
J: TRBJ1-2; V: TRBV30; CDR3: CAWRSGVTHGYTF